Each of the 28 T cell receptor beta chains below was sequenced from the same sample in a study of neurological immune-mediated disorders. TCRdb itself ran the 5' RACE reads through MiXCR, one entry per CDR3 protein. The sample consists of 74,000 or so distinct CDR3 sequences, approximately 10% of them appearing once. The sample consisted of PBMCs. Receptor source: a man in his fifties or sixties in good health.

This clonotype occurred many times. This sequence joins TRBV29-1 and TRBJ2-1; the D is unclear. Germline CDR1 is SQVTM and CDR2 is ANQGSEA. Trimming took 6 bases from V and 5 from J, leaving 14 bases between them. The CDR3 sequence is 13 residues long. The CDR3 bases are TGCAGCGTCCTCTGGTTAGCTAACAATGAGCAGTTCTTC. It is translated as CSVLWLANNEQFF.

This clonotype was counted many times. The V gene is TRBV28, the J gene TRBJ1-6, with a possible D match to TRBD1 (6 bases). V was pared by 5 bases and J by 9 bases, with 17 bases between. From germline, CDR1 is MDHEN and CDR2 SYDVKM. The CDR3 consists of 15 residues. The CDR3 spells CASSTRTALVSPLHF. In DNA, the CDR3 is TGTGCCAGCAGTACCCGGACAGCCCTTGTTTCACCCCTCCACTTT.

The rearrangement joins TRBV19 to TRBJ2-5, with D maybe TRBD1 (6 bases). The CDR3 is 13 residues long. Germline values: CDR1 LNHDA, CDR2 SQIVND (reference sequence). Trimming removed 8 bases from V and 2 bases from J, with 12 bases in between. The CDR3 region has the DNA TGTGCCAGTTCGACACAGGGTCAAGAGACCCAGTACTTC. Amino acids: CASSTQGQETQYF.

This clonotype appeared many times. This chain uses TRBV28 with TRBJ1-2; D is uncertain. Trimming removed 5 bases at V and 4 bases at J, with 8 bases between. The length of the CDR3 is 12 residues. The V gene's germline CDR1 is MDHEN and CDR2 SYDVKM. The CDR3 DNA is TGTGCCAGCAGTCCACGGATCTATGGCTACACCTTC. It is translated as CASSPRIYGYTF.

As for this clonotype: A read error may account for a junction end that differs from germline. This chain uses TRBV7-9 with TRBJ2-3; TRBD2 matches at 10 bases. The length of the CDR3 is 14 residues. The germline V gene has CDR1 SEHNR and CDR2 FQNEAQ (reference sequence). The CDR3 sequence is CASNPSGGTDTQYF. DNA for the CDR3: TGTGCCAGCAACCCTAGCGGGGGCACAGATACGCAGTATTTC.

This clonotype was recorded at least ten times. This rearrangement joins TRBV5-1 to TRBJ2-1; 7 bases align to TRBD2. The CDR3 runs 17 residues. Germline values: CDR1 SGHRS, CDR2 YFSETQ. V was pared by 3 bases and J by 9 bases, with 18 bases of the junction left unmatched. The CDR3 reads CASSSSPSGTKNAEQFF. CDR3 DNA sequence: TGCGCCAGCAGCTCCAGCCCTAGCGGTACCAAAAATGCTGAGCAGTTCTTC.

This clonotype was seen at least ten times. The chain joins TRBV20-1 to TRBJ2-1; TRBD1 agrees at 10 bases. V gave up 5 bases and J gave up 7 bases; unmatched junction bases: 8. CDR3 length: 14 residues. CDR1 and CDR2 (germline): DFQATT, SNEGSKA (reference sequence). The CDR3 DNA reads TGCAGTGCTCACCGGGACAGGGGAGGAAATGAGCAGTTCTTC. This translates into CSAHRDRGGNEQFF.

As for this clonotype: A much larger clone differs by one base, so this may be a read error. The chain combines TRBV12-3 or TRBV12-4 with TRBJ1-4, with a weak D call TRBD1 (5 bases). Trimming left V 9 bases short and J 4 bases short, with 18 bases between. This CDR3 comprises 15 residues. The CDR3 sequence is CARSPQTVSNEKLFF. DNA of the CDR3: TGTGCCAGGAGCCCGCAGACAGTCAGTAATGAAAAACTGTTTTTT.

This clonotype was seen at least ten times. The rearrangement joins TRBV15 to TRBJ2-3; D might be TRBD1 or TRBD2, each matching 5 bases. Looked up from germline, CDR1 is LNHNV and CDR2 is YYDKDF (reference sequence). The CDR3 covers 14 residues. Deletions cut 5 bases from V and 1 base from J, with 10 bases between. This CDR3 reads CATSGGYGTDTQYF. The CDR3 region has the DNA TGTGCCACCAGCGGGGGATATGGCACAGATACGCAGTATTTT.

This clonotype was counted at least ten times. This chain connects TRBV5-6 to TRBJ2-7; D ambiguous. The germline gives CDR1 SGHDT, CDR2 YYEEEE. The V end was cut by 4 bases, the J end by 4 bases, with 9 bases between. The CDR3 runs 12 residues. The CDR3 DNA is TGTGCCAGCAGCACCGGACCGTACGAGCAGTACTTC. Protein product: CASSTGPYEQYF.

This clonotype was detected ten times or more. V is TRBV12-3 or TRBV12-4 and J is TRBJ2-5; 8 bases are shared with TRBD1. V dropped 6 bases and J dropped 4; count of bases not matched to a gene: 7. The CDR3 covers 14 residues. Here the CDR3 DNA reads TGTGCCAGCAGCCAGTCAGGGGGCGGAGAGACCCAGTACTTC. It encodes CASSQSGGGETQYF.

In its sample, this clonotype was seen many times. The genes are TRBV7-6 and TRBJ2-2, with D perhaps matching TRBD2 (6 bases). Trimming stripped 6 bases from V and 6 bases from J, with 14 bases between. The length of the CDR3 is 14 residues. CDR1 is SGHVS, CDR2 FNYEAQ, per germline. CDR3 sequence reads: CASRENRDSGELFF. In nucleotides, the CDR3 is TGTGCCAGCAGAGAGAACCGGGACTCCGGGGAGCTGTTTTTT.

This clonotype was counted ten times or more. The genes are TRBV28 and TRBJ2-5, with D unclear. The germline V gene encodes CDR1 MDHEN and CDR2 SYDVKM. Trimming took 3 bases from V and 7 from J, leaving 15 bases between them. The CDR3 sequence is 14 residues long. CDR3 in amino acids: CASSFSGVRGTQYF. CDR3 sequence (DNA): TGTGCCAGCAGTTTCAGTGGGGTCCGTGGGACCCAGTACTTC. Full variable domain (rest looked up from reference TRBV28 and TRBJ2-5): DVKVTQSSRYLVKRTGEKVFLECVQDMDHENMFWYRQDPGLGLRLIYFSYDVKMKEKGDIPEGYSVSREKKERFSLILESASTNQTSMYLCASSFSGVRGTQYFGPGTRLLVL.

This clonotype was detected ten times or more. The rearrangement joins TRBV27 to TRBJ2-3, with unresolved D. Trimming removed 6 bases at V and 2 bases at J, with 3 bases between. The CDR3 has 11 residues. Looked up from germline, CDR1 is MNHEY and CDR2 is SMNVEV (reference sequence). CDR3 DNA sequence: TGTGCCAGCAGAACCACAGATACGCAGTATTTT. It yields the protein CASRTTDTQYF.

This clonotype was found many times. CDR3 residues: CASNVAGGLYNEQFF. DNA for the CDR3: TGCGCCAGCAACGTAGCGGGGGGGCTGTACAATGAGCAGTTCTTC. This rearrangement joins TRBV5-1 to TRBJ2-1; 11 bases align to TRBD2. Germline CDR1 is SGHRS and CDR2 is YFSETQ. This CDR3 region has 15 residues. J gave up 4 bases and V 6 bases, and 6 bases lay outside the gene matches.

The sample holds many counts of this clonotype. The chain carries TRBV27 and TRBJ1-6; the D is unclear. The CDR3 is made up of 13 amino acids. Trimming pared 7 bases from V and 7 bases from J, leaving 11 bases between. CDR1 and CDR2 from the germline V gene are MNHEY and SMNVEV (reference sequence). The CDR3, as DNA: TGTGCCAGCATAGCTGCGACAAATTCACCCCTCCACTTT. It codes for CASIAATNSPLHF.

This clonotype was observed many times. The chain uses TRBV2 and TRBJ2-5; 7 bases agree with TRBD2. Germline trimming cut 2 bases from V and 3 bases from J; bases unmatched to any gene: 6. The germline V gene encodes CDR1 SNHLY and CDR2 FYNNEI. This CDR3 spans 15 amino acids. The CDR3 DNA reads as TGTGCCAGCAGTGAAAGCGGGATCGGTAAAGAGACCCAGTACTTC. Protein: CASSESGIGKETQYF.

The table lists this clonotype with many counts. The chain recombines TRBV28 with TRBJ2-5, with 7 nucleotides matching TRBD2. The ends lost 5 bases at V and 5 bases at J; junction bases unmatched: 8. The CDR3 totals 14 residues. Germline loops: CDR1 MDHEN, CDR2 SYDVKM. CDR3 sequence reads: CASSPRTSGETQYF. For the CDR3, the DNA is TGTGCCAGCAGTCCCCGGACTAGTGGGGAGACCCAGTACTTC.

The chain recombines TRBV20-1 with TRBJ2-7, with D perhaps assigned TRBD1 or TRBD2 (5 bases each). The CDR3 has 15 amino acids. Germline-derived CDR1 and CDR2 are DFQATT and SNEGSKA (reference sequence). Trimming took 8 bases from V and 2 from J, leaving 22 bases between them. This chain's CDR3 is CSPREGIGHTYEQYF. In nucleotides, the CDR3 is TGCAGTCCCAGAGAGGGGATAGGGCACACCTACGAGCAGTACTTC.

This clonotype was seen repeatedly, ten times or more. The chain joins TRBV4-1 to TRBJ2-5; weak D call: TRBD1 (5 bases). Trimming removed 4 bases from V and 5 bases from J, with 11 bases in between. The CDR3 runs 13 residues. Germline assignment: CDR1 MGHRA and CDR2 YSYEKL. CDR3 loop: CASSPGNWETQYF. The CDR3 region has the DNA TGCGCCAGCAGCCCAGGGAATTGGGAGACCCAGTACTTC.

This clonotype was recorded at least ten times. The chain links TRBV28 to TRBJ1-6; 9 bases line up with TRBD1. The CDR3 covers 15 residues. The V gene end was trimmed by 6 bases and the J gene end by 6 bases; junction bases not matched to a gene: 6. Germline V gene data show CDR1 as MDHEN and CDR2 as SYDVKM. CDR3 coding DNA: TGTGCCAGCAGCACAGGGGGCACCGGTAATTCACCCCTCCACTTT. Protein: CASSTGGTGNSPLHF.

This clonotype was observed at least ten times. The chain employs TRBV6-5 and TRBJ2-3, with 7 nucleotides matching TRBD2. Germline V gene data show CDR1 as MNHEY and CDR2 as SVGAGI. This CDR3 comprises 16 residues. V shed 6 bases and J 1 base; nucleotides not matched to a gene: 10. The CDR3 here is CASSQSGTQRTDTQYF. The CDR3 DNA follows: TGTGCCAGCAGCCAAAGCGGGACCCAACGCACAGATACGCAGTATTTT.

This clonotype appeared many times. This sequence joins TRBV5-1 and TRBJ2-1, with D possibly called TRBD1 or TRBD2 (6 bases each). This CDR3 is 15 amino acids long. From germline, CDR1 is SGHRS and CDR2 YFSETQ. The germline V and J ends were trimmed by 0 bases and 2 bases, with 9 bases remaining between them. CDR3 in amino acids: CASSLAGATYNEQFF. The CDR3 DNA is TGCGCCAGCAGCTTGGCGGGGGCCACCTACAATGAGCAGTTCTTC.

This clonotype was counted at least ten times. The V and J genes are TRBV5-1 and TRBJ1-5, with D uncertain. V was trimmed by 2 bases and J by 4 bases, leaving 13 bases between them. CDR1 is SGHRS and CDR2 is YFSETQ in the germline V gene. The CDR3 is 15 amino acids. This chain's CDR3 is CASSFLAGDNQPQHF. The DNA for the CDR3 is TGCGCCAGCAGCTTTTTGGCAGGTGATAATCAGCCCCAGCATTTT.

This clonotype was found a few times. The rearrangement uses TRBV4-1 and TRBJ2-7; D gene ambiguous. In germline, CDR1 is MGHRA, CDR2 YSYEKL. V lost 3 bases, J lost 0 bases, and 6 bases lay in between. The CDR3 totals 13 residues. The CDR3 protein is CASSHPNSYEQYF. In DNA, the CDR3 is TGCGCCAGCAGCCACCCAAACTCCTACGAGCAGTACTTC.

This clonotype was found many times. This chain joins TRBV28 and TRBJ2-2; D is unclear. CDR3 length: 12 amino acids. Between the trimmed V and J ends, which lost 5 bases and 6 bases, there was a span of 7 bases. Per germline, CDR1 MDHEN and CDR2 SYDVKM. CDR3 coding DNA: TGTGCCAGCAGTACCGTGGCCGGGGAGCTGTTTTTT. Translation: CASSTVAGELFF.

The chain links TRBV30 to TRBJ2-1, with 13 nucleotides matching TRBD2. Germline CDR1 reads GTSNPN; CDR2 reads SVGIG (reference sequence). Germline trimming cut 2 bases from V and 2 bases from J; bases unmatched to any gene: 6. This CDR3 is 17 amino acids long. The CDR3 DNA sequence: TGTGCCTGGAGTAGCGGAACTAGCGGGAGGGCCTACAATGAGCAGTTCTTC. Its protein product is CAWSSGTSGRAYNEQFF.

Turning to this clonotype: Since a much larger clone is just one base distant, this may be a read error. This sequence joins TRBV28 and TRBJ1-4; D perhaps matches TRBD1 (5 bases). The germline V and J ends were trimmed by 7 bases and 7 bases, with 16 bases remaining between them. Germline-derived CDR1 and CDR2 are MDHEN and SYDVKM. The CDR3 is 14 amino acids. The CDR3 nucleotides are TGTGCCAGCACCCATGGGACGATCGTTGAAAAACTGTTTTTT. Amino acids: CASTHGTIVEKLFF.